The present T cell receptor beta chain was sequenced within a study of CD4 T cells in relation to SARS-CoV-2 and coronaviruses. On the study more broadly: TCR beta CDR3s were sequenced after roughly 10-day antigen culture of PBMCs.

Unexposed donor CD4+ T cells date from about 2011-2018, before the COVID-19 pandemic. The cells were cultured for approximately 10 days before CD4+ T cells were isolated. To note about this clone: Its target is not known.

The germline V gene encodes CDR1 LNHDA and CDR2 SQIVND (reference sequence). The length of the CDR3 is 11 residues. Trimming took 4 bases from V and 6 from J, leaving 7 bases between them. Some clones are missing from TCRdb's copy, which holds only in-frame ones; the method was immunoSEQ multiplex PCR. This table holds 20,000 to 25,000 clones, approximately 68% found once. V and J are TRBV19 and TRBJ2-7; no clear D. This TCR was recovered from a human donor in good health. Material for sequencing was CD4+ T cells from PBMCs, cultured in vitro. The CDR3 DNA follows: TGTGCCAGTAGTAGATCGGGCGAGCAGTACTTC. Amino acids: CASSRSGEQYF.